The present entry profiles one T cell receptor (beta chain) with its context. This table comes from immunoSEQ multiplex PCR, and its TCRdb copy is limited to in-frame clones, with some not included. The data show tens of thousands of clones, about nine tenths seen once. This record comes from a study of blood T cell repertoires in COVID-19. CDR1 and CDR2 from the germline V gene are SGHTA and FQGNSA. The CDR3 has 13 amino acids. V lost 3 bases and J 4 bases, leaving 7 bases between the germline ends. The source of this sequence is a man between 50 and 59 years old with active COVID-19. The specimen sequenced was peripheral blood. The chain uses TRBV7-2 and TRBJ1-3; D ambiguous. CDR3 in DNA: TGTGCCAGCAGCTTGGTGGGCGGAAACACCATATATTTT. It is translated as CASSLVGGNTIYF.